One sample yielded the 26 T cell receptor beta chains listed below, sequenced in a study of OX40 agonist ivuxolimab in advanced cancers. Libraries were prepared by immunoSEQ multiplex PCR; TCRdb keeps only in-frame clonotypes and omits some of them. The sample contains 60,000 to 85,000 clones, roughly 90% of which appear only once. The sequenced sample was CD4+ or CD8+ T cells sorted from blood, obtained in a trial of the OX40 agonist ivuxolimab. Receptors originate from an adult with an advanced solid tumor such as melanoma, head and neck, liver or kidney cancer.

This sequence joins TRBV7-6 and TRBJ2-7, with D possibly matching TRBD2 (5 bases). The CDR3 has 11 residues. CDR1 and CDR2 from the germline V gene are SGHVS and FNYEAQ. V was shortened by 5 bases and J by 3 bases, with 5 bases between the two germline ends. This CDR3 reads CASSRDYEQYF. CDR3 in DNA: TGTGCCAGCAGCCGGGACTACGAGCAGTACTTC.

The chain couples TRBV27 to TRBJ2-3, with D uncertain. The CDR3 has 14 residues. Trimming took off 5 bases at V and 4 bases at J, with 13 bases between the two ends. Germline V gene lookup returns CDR1 MNHEY and CDR2 SMNVEV (reference sequence). The CDR3 DNA is TGTGCCAGCAGTAAGGAAGTTGTTTCAGATACGCAGTATTTT. This sequence encodes CASSKEVVSDTQYF.

The chain couples TRBV7-2 to TRBJ2-3; TRBD2 matches 7 bases. The CDR3 runs to 15 residues. Germline V gene lookup returns CDR1 SGHTA and CDR2 FQGNSA. Germline trimming cut 6 bases from V and 6 bases from J; bases unmatched to any gene: 12. The CDR3 coding sequence is TGTGCCAGCAGTGATCCGGGAGGTGGTACGGATACGCAGTATTTT. It translates to CASSDPGGGTDTQYF.

This chain connects TRBV19 to TRBJ1-3; maybe TRBD1 (6 bases). Germline CDR1 LNHDA, CDR2 SQIVND (reference sequence). CDR3 length: 16 amino acids. Trimming removed 5 bases from V and 2 bases from J, with 16 bases in between. The CDR3 sequence: CASSGQGNSPGNTIYF. The CDR3 coding sequence is TGTGCCAGTAGTGGCCAGGGGAACTCGCCTGGAAACACCATATATTTT.

V gene TRBV28 combines with J gene TRBJ2-3; no reliable D call. Germline CDR1 is MDHEN and CDR2 is SYDVKM. The CDR3 consists of 12 residues. V dropped 5 bases and J dropped 2 bases, with 5 bases sitting between them. The chain's CDR3 is CASSTLTDTQYF. In nucleotides, the CDR3 is TGTGCCAGCAGTACCCTCACAGATACGCAGTATTTT. The whole variable domain, remainder taken from reference TRBV28 and TRBJ2-3, is DVKVTQSSRYLVKRTGEKVFLECVQDMDHENMFWYRQDPGLGLRLIYFSYDVKMKEKGDIPEGYSVSREKKERFSLILESASTNQTSMYLCASSTLTDTQYFGPGTRLTVL.

The rearrangement links TRBV28 to TRBJ1-1; D perhaps matches TRBD1 (6 bases). CDR1 MDHEN and CDR2 SYDVKM come from the germline V gene. Trimming cost V 10 bases and J 0 bases, with 12 bases left between them. The CDR3 sequence is 13 residues long. For the CDR3, the DNA is TGTGCCACCTCAGGGGCAATGAACACTGAAGCTTTCTTT. This translates into CATSGAMNTEAFF.

The chain recombines TRBV7-2 with TRBJ2-7, with D tentatively TRBD1 or TRBD2 (5 bases each). The length of the CDR3 is 14 residues. Germline CDR1 and CDR2: SGHTA and FQGNSA. V was shortened by 1 base and J by 3 bases, with 10 bases between the two germline ends. Here the CDR3 DNA reads TGTGCCAGCAGCTTAGGGGGACCTGTCTACGAGCAGTACTTC. Amino acid sequence: CASSLGGPVYEQYF. Based on the CDR3 plus reference TRBV7-2 and TRBJ2-7, the full variable domain is GAGVSQSPSNKVTEKGKDVELRCDPISGHTALYWYRQSLGQGLEFLIYFQGNSAPDKSGLPSDRFSAERTGGSVSTLTIQRTQQEDSAVYLCASSLGGPVYEQYFGPGTRLTVT.

The chain carries TRBV19 and TRBJ2-3; 12 positions match TRBD1. Germline values: CDR1 LNHDA, CDR2 SQIVND (reference sequence). The CDR3 sequence is 17 residues long. V shed 2 bases and J 0 bases; nucleotides not matched to a gene: 3. The DNA of the CDR3 is TGTGCCAGTAGTATAAAGGGACAGGGGGCAAGCACAGATACGCAGTATTTT. Protein product: CASSIKGQGASTDTQYF.

The gene calls are TRBV7-8 and TRBJ1-2; D might be TRBD1 (6 bases). Trimming removed 1 base at V and 8 bases at J, with 8 bases between. CDR1 is SGHVS and CDR2 is FQNEAQ in the germline V gene. The CDR3 sequence is 12 residues long. CDR3 sequence reads: CASSLDREGYTF. CDR3 DNA: TGTGCCAGCAGCTTAGACAGGGAAGGCTACACCTTC.

J is TRBJ2-7 and V is TRBV18, with 11 bases identical to TRBD2. With 0 bases clipped from V and 1 base from J, the junction kept 5 bases outside the gene matches. Per germline, CDR1 KGHSH and CDR2 LQKENI. The CDR3 totals 17 residues. The CDR3 protein is CASSPPGLADASYEQYF. The CDR3 DNA sequence: TGTGCCAGCTCACCACCGGGACTAGCGGATGCTTCCTACGAGCAGTACTTC.

This chain uses TRBV7-9 with TRBJ2-5, with D perhaps TRBD1 (6 bases). The V and J ends lost 0 bases and 5 bases respectively, with 25 bases between them. Germline CDR1 and CDR2: SEHNR and FQNEAQ (reference sequence). The CDR3 contains 19 residues. The DNA for the CDR3 is TGTGCCAGCAGCTTAGCCCGGACAGCCGGGACGGAGTTACCGGAGACCCAGTACTTC. Its protein product is CASSLARTAGTELPETQYF. Together with reference TRBV7-9 and TRBJ2-5, the CDR3 gives the full variable domain: DTGVSQNPRHKITKRGQNVTFRCDPISEHNRLYWYRQTLGQGPEFLTYFQNEAQLEKSRLLSDRFSAERPKGSFSTLEIQRTEQGDSAMYLCASSLARTAGTELPETQYFGPGTRLLVL.

V and J are TRBV7-2 and TRBJ2-1; no firm D call. CDR1 and CDR2 from the germline V gene are SGHTA and FQGNSA. The V and J ends lost 5 bases and 9 bases respectively, with 11 bases between them. The CDR3 is 12 residues long. CDR3 residues: CASSTRVSEQFF. CDR3 coding DNA: TGTGCCAGCAGCACAAGAGTAAGTGAGCAGTTCTTC.

The chain couples TRBV7-8 to TRBJ1-4; a possible D gene is TRBD1 (6 bases). The CDR3 sequence is 15 residues long. Trimming cost V 4 bases and J 5 bases, with 14 bases left between them. Germline V gene data show CDR1 as SGHVS and CDR2 as FQNEAQ. The CDR3 loop reads CASSSLGGLNEKLFF. Written as DNA, the CDR3 is TGTGCCAGCAGCTCGCTAGGGGGGCTGAATGAAAAACTGTTTTTT.

J is TRBJ2-3 and V is TRBV7-9; 7 nucleotides match TRBD2. V was pared by 2 bases and J by 2 bases, with 13 bases of the junction left unmatched. Per the germline V gene, CDR1 is SEHNR and CDR2 is FQNEAQ (reference sequence). This CDR3 has 18 amino acids. For the CDR3, the DNA is TGTGCCAGCAGCTTAAGGGGAAGCGGGGCTGATTTCACAGATACGCAGTATTTT. Its translation: CASSLRGSGADFTDTQYF.

This clone showed up just once. CDR3 sequence: CASSVARGEGAEQYF. CDR3 bases: TGTGCCAGCAGCGTAGCCAGAGGCGAGGGGGCCGAGCAGTACTTC. The chain is built from TRBV9 and TRBJ2-7; TRBD1 aligns across 7 bases. In germline, CDR1 is SGDLS, CDR2 YYNGEE. The trim removed 0 bases at V and 6 bases at J, leaving 9 bases unmatched. This CDR3 has 15 residues. Supplemented by reference TRBV9 and TRBJ2-7, the full variable domain reads DSGVTQTPKHLITATGQRVTLRCSPRSGDLSVYWYQQSLDQGLQFLIQYYNGEERAKGNILERFSAQQFPDLHSELNLSSLELGDSALYFCASSVARGEGAEQYFGPGTRLTVT.

The chain carries TRBV19 and TRBJ2-5; TRBD1 aligns across 9 bases. The J segment lost 5 bases and the V segment lost 4 bases, leaving 8 bases of the junction unmatched. The CDR3 extends over 15 amino acids. The germline gives CDR1 LNHDA, CDR2 SQIVND (reference sequence). CDR3 bases: TGTGCCAGTAGTACCCGGGACAGGGCTGGGGAGACCCAGTACTTC. As protein: CASSTRDRAGETQYF.

To note about this clone: One end of the junction is discordant with germline, which a read error may explain. The CDR3 here is CATSRGLAGGPNF. The CDR3 DNA follows: TGTGCCACCAGCAGGGGACTAGCGGGAGGCCCTAACTTC. This chain joins TRBV15 and TRBJ2-7, with 15 bases that match TRBD2. CDR3 length equals 13 residues. Germline loops: CDR1 LNHNV, CDR2 YYDKDF (reference sequence).

The V and J genes are TRBV15 and TRBJ1-4; TRBD1 is a possible D gene (5 bases). Trimming removed 1 base from V and 8 bases from J, with 11 bases in between. Germline CDR1 LNHNV, CDR2 YYDKDF (reference sequence). The CDR3 is made up of 14 amino acids. This CDR3 reads CATSRATVREKLFF. The CDR3 DNA follows: TGTGCCACCAGCAGAGCGACAGTTCGAGAAAAACTGTTTTTT. Looking up the rest from reference TRBV15 and TRBJ1-4 gives the full variable domain: DAMVIQNPRYQVTQFGKPVTLSCSQTLNHNVMYWYQQKSSQAPKLLFHYYDKDFNNEADTPDNFQSRRPNTSFCFLDIRSPGLGDTAMYLCATSRATVREKLFFGSGTQLSVL.

V gene TRBV5-1 combines with J gene TRBJ2-3, with TRBD2 matching over 7 bases. Germline values: CDR1 SGHRS, CDR2 YFSETQ. The CDR3 covers 14 residues. Trimming at V came to 5 bases and at J to 5 bases, leaving 8 bases not matched to a gene. Here the CDR3 reads CASSTRAGVDTQYF. CDR3 DNA: TGCGCCAGCAGTACTAGGGCGGGAGTAGATACGCAGTATTTT.

This chain links TRBV4-1 with TRBJ2-2; 8 bases are a match to TRBD1. Germline V gene data show CDR1 as MGHRA and CDR2 as YSYEKL. Trimming took 0 bases from V and 1 from J; bases not matched to a gene: 1. The CDR3 is 16 amino acids. CDR3 protein: CASSQEGTGNTGELFF. The CDR3 DNA sequence: TGCGCCAGCAGCCAAGAAGGGACAGGGAACACCGGGGAGCTGTTTTTT.

This chain links TRBV15 with TRBJ2-1, with unresolved D. The CDR3 sequence is 13 residues long. The germline V gene encodes CDR1 LNHNV and CDR2 YYDKDF (reference sequence). The V end was cut by 0 bases, the J end by 8 bases, with 8 bases between. The CDR3 region is CATSRDLADEQFF. The CDR3 nucleotides are TGTGCCACCAGCAGAGATTTAGCTGATGAGCAGTTCTTC.

The V and J genes are TRBV28 and TRBJ2-5; no firm D call. Judging by the DNA end, TRBJ2-7 fits better; the J call may be wrong. There are 13 residues in the CDR3. Germline CDR1 is MDHEN and CDR2 is SYDVKM. CDR3 residues: CAISKAGPYEQYF. CDR3 bases: TGTGCCATCTCCAAGGCAGGACCCTACGAGCAGTACTTC.

This clone came up once. The V gene is TRBV27, the J gene TRBJ1-1; D not certain. V lost 2 bases to trimming and J lost 4 bases, with 17 bases between them. Germline V gives CDR1 MNHEY, CDR2 SMNVEV (reference sequence). The CDR3 consists of 16 residues. CDR3 protein: CASSLGDRTVGTEAFF. CDR3 in DNA: TGTGCCAGCAGTTTAGGCGACCGCACGGTAGGCACTGAAGCTTTCTTT.

This chain uses TRBV7-2 with TRBJ2-3; unclear D gene. Germline-derived CDR1 and CDR2 are SGHTA and FQGNSA. The CDR3 has 14 residues. V was pared by 5 bases and J by 4 bases, with 13 bases between. CDR3 sequence: CASSLGRSPDTQYF. Written as DNA, the CDR3 is TGTGCCAGCAGCCTAGGTCGGTCCCCAGATACGCAGTATTTT. The whole variable domain, filled in from reference TRBV7-2 and TRBJ2-3, reads GAGVSQSPSNKVTEKGKDVELRCDPISGHTALYWYRQSLGQGLEFLIYFQGNSAPDKSGLPSDRFSAERTGGSVSTLTIQRTQQEDSAVYLCASSLGRSPDTQYFGPGTRLTVL.

V usage is TRBV5-1 and J usage is TRBJ1-2; 7 positions match TRBD1. From germline, CDR1 is SGHRS and CDR2 YFSETQ. After removal of 4 bases from V and 5 bases from J, the junction contained 8 bases not matched to a gene. The CDR3 consists of 14 residues. CDR3 in amino acids: CASSPGQARYGYTF. Here the CDR3 DNA reads TGCGCCAGCAGCCCCGGACAGGCGCGGTATGGCTACACCTTC.

This clone was detected only a few times. J is TRBJ1-1 and V is TRBV11-2, with D maybe TRBD1 (5 bases). CDR1 and CDR2 from the germline V gene are SGHAT and FQNNGV. V gave up 4 bases and J gave up 1 base, with 10 bases separating them. CDR3 length: 14 residues. This CDR3 is CASSSQGPNTEAFF. Written as DNA, the CDR3 is TGTGCCAGCAGCTCTCAGGGACCGAACACTGAAGCTTTCTTT.